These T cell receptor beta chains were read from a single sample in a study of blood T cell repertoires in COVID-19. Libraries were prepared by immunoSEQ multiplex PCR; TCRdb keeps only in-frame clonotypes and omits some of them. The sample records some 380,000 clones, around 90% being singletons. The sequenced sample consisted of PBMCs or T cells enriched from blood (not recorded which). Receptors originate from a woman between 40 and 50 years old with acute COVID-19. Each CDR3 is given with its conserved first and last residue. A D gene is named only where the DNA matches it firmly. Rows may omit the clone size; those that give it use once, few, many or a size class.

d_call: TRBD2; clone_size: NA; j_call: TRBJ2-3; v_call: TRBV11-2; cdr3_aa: CASSLGTSRTADTQYF; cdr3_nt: TGTGCCAGCAGCTTGGGGACTAGCAGGACAGCAGATACGCAGTATTTT
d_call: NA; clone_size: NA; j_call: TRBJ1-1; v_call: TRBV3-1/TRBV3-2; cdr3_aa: CASSQGGTRAIEAFF; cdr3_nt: TGTGCCAGCAGCCAAGGGGGGACACGAGCAATTGAAGCTTTCTTT
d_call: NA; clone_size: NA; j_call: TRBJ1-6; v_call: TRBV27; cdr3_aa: CASSPGFQDSPLHF; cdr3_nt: TGTGCCAGCAGCCCAGGGTTTCAGGATTCACCCCTCCACTTT
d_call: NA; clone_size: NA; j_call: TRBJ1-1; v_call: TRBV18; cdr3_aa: CASSPGTLNTEAFF; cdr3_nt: TGTGCCAGCTCACCTGGCACACTGAACACTGAAGCTTTCTTT
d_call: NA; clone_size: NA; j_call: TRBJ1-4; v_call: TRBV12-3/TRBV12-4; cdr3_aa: CASTGGVREKLFF; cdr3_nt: TGTGCCAGCACCGGCGGGGTACGGGAAAAACTGTTTTTT
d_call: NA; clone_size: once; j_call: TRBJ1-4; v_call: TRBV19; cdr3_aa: CASSTQANEKLFF; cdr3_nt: TGTGCCAGTAGTACCCAGGCTAATGAAAAACTGTTTTTT
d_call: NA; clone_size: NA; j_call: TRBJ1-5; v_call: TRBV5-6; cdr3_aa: CASSLAPSNQPQHF; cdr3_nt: TGTGCCAGCAGCTTGGCTCCGAGTAATCAGCCCCAGCATTTT
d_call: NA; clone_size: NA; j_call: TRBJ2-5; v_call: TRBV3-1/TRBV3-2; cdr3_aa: CASSQGGAGGETQYF; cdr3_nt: TGTGCCAGCAGCCAGGGGGGTGCTGGGGGGGAGACCCAGTACTTC
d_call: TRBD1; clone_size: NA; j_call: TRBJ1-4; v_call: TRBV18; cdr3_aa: CASSPTGDGEKLFF; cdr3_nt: TGTGCCAGCTCACCTACAGGGGATGGGGAAAAACTGTTTTTT
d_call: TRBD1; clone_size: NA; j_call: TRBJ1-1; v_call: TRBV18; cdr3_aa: CASSPLTGMNTEAFF; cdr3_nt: TGTGCCAGCTCACCTTTGACAGGGATGAACACTGAAGCTTTCTTT
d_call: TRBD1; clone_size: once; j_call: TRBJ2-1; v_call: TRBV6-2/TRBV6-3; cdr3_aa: CASSYEQGAHNEQFF; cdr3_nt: TGTGCCAGCAGTTACGAACAGGGGGCTCACAATGAGCAGTTCTTC
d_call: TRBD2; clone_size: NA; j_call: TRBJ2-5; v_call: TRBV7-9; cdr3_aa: CASTPSGGTGTQYF; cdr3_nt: TGTGCCAGCACCCCATCGGGAGGGACGGGGACCCAGTACTTC
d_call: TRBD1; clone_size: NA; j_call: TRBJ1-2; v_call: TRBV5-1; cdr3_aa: CASSLGFAGGDGYTF; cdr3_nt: TGCGCCAGCAGCTTGGGGTTTGCAGGGGGTGATGGCTACACCTTC
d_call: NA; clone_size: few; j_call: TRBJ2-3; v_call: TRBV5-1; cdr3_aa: CASSLAGVTDTQYF; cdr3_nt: TGCGCCAGCAGCTTGGCCGGGGTCACAGATACGCAGTATTTT
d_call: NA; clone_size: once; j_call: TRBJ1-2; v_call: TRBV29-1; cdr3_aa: CSVAGGLNYGYTF; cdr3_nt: TGCAGCGTTGCTGGGGGGTTAAACTATGGCTACACCTTC
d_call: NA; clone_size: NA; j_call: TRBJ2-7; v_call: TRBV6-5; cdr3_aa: CASNLRGSYEQYF; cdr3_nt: TGTGCCAGCAATTTAAGGGGATCCTACGAGCAGTACTTC
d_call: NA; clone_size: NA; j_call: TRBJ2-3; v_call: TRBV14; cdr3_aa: CASSQDSRVWGQYF; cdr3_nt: TGTGCCAGCAGCCAAGACTCCAGGGTCTGGGGGCAGTATTTT
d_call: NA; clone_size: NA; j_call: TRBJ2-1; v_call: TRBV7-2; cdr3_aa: CASSLARTLMGNEQFF; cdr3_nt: TGTGCCAGCAGCTTAGCGAGGACACTGATGGGGAATGAGCAGTTCTTC
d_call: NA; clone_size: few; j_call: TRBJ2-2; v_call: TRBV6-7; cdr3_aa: CASSYFGEKNTGELFF; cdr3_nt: TGTGCCAGCAGTTACTTCGGGGAGAAGAACACCGGGGAGCTGTTTTTT
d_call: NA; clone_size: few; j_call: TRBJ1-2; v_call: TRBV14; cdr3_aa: CASSLSLDRGYTF; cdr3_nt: TGTGCCAGCAGCCTTTCGTTGGACAGAGGCTACACCTTC
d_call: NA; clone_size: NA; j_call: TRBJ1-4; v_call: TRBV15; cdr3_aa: CATSRGRVANEKLFF; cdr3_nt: TGTGCCACCAGCAGAGGCAGGGTGGCTAATGAAAAACTGTTTTTT
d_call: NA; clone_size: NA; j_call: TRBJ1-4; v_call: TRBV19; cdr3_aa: CASSMRGSLNEKLFF; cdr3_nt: TGTGCCAGTAGTATGAGAGGCAGTCTAAATGAAAAACTGTTTTTT
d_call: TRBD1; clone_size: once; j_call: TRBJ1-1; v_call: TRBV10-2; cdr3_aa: CASSESSFQGGNTEAFF; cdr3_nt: TGCGCCAGCAGTGAGTCGTCTTTTCAGGGGGGAAACACTGAAGCTTTCTTT
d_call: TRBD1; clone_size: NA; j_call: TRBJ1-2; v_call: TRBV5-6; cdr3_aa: CASSLGQGAYGYTF; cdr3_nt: TGTGCCAGCAGCTTGGGACAGGGGGCCTATGGCTACACCTTC
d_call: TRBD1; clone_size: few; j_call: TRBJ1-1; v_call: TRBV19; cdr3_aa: CASRDLGQPKMNTEAFF; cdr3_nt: TGTGCCAGTAGGGACCTGGGACAGCCTAAGATGAACACTGAAGCTTTCTTT
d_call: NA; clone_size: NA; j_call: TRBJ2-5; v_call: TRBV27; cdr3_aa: CASSYGLHPQETQYF; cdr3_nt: TGTGCCAGCAGCTACGGACTGCACCCCCAAGAGACCCAGTACTTC
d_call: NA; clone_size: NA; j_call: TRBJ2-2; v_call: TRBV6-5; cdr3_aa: CATGTSNTGELFF; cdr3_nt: TGTGCCACCGGGACTTCGAACACCGGGGAGCTGTTTTTT
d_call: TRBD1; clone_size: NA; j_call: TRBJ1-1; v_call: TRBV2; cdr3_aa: CASSIGRGQAFF; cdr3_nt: TGTGCCAGCAGTATAGGCAGGGGGCAGGCTTTCTTT
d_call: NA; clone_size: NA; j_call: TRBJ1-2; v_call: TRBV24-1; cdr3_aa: CATSDLYGYTF; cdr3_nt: TGTGCCACCAGTGATCTTTATGGCTACACCTTC
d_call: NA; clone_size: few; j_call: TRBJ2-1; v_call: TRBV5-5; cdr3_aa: CASSPEGRPNEQFF; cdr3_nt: TGTGCCAGCAGCCCGGAGGGCAGACCTAATGAGCAGTTCTTC
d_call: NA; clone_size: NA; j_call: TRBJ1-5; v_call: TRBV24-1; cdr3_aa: CATSGGSNNQPQHF; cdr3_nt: TGTGCCACCAGTGGTGGGAGTAACAATCAGCCCCAGCATTTT
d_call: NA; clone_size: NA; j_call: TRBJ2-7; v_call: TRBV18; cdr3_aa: CASSRNRENEQYF; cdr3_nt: TGTGCCAGCTCACGTAACAGGGAGAACGAGCAGTACTTC
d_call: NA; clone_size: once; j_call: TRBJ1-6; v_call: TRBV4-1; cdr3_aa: CASSQVQGYMDSPLHF; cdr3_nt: TGCGCCAGCAGCCAGGTACAGGGATATATGGATTCACCCCTCCACTTT
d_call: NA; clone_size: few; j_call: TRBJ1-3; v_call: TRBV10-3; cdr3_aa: CAISDLAGTGNTIYF; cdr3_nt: TGTGCCATCAGTGATCTGGCAGGGACTGGAAACACCATATATTTT
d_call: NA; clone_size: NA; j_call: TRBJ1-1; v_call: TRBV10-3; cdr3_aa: CAISEYRNTEAFF; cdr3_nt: TGTGCCATCAGTGAGTACAGGAACACTGAAGCTTTCTTT
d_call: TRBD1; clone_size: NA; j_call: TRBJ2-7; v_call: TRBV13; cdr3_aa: CASSLRDRGGDEQYF; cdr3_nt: TGTGCCAGCAGCCTTAGGGACAGGGGTGGCGACGAGCAGTACTTC
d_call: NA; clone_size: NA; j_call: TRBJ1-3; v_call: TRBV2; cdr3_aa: CASLGGLTSGNTIYF; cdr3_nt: TGTGCCAGCCTGGGAGGGCTAACCTCTGGAAACACCATATATTTT
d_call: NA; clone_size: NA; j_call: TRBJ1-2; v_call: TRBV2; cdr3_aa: CASSVDRSYGYTF; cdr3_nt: TGTGCCAGCAGTGTAGACAGATCCTATGGCTACACCTTC
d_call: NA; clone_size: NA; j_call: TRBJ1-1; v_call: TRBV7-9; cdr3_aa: CASSLPGDTEAFF; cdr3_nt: TGTGCCAGCAGCTTACCGGGGGACACTGAAGCTTTCTTT
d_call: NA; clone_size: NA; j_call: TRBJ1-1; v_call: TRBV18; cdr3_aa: CASSQGRATEAFF; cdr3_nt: TGTGCCAGCTCCCAGGGGAGGGCCACTGAAGCTTTCTTT
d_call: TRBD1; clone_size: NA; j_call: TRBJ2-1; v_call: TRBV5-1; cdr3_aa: CASSFRDRAYNEQFF; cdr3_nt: TGCGCCAGCAGCTTCCGGGACAGGGCCTACAATGAGCAGTTCTTC
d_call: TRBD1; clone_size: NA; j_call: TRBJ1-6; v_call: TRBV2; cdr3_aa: CASSARTGDSPLHF; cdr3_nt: TGTGCCAGCAGTGCTAGGACAGGGGATTCACCCCTCCACTTT
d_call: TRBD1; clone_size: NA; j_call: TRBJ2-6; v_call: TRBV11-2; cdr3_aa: CASRRPGTGDRANVLTF; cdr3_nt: TGTGCCAGCAGACGCCCCGGGACAGGGGATCGGGCCAACGTCCTGACTTTC